Following are 3 T cell receptor beta chains from one sample sequenced in a study of cytomegalovirus exposure and HLA in healthy donors. Primers for the PCR totalled 60 Vbeta and 13 Jbeta. Here immunoSEQ multiplex PCR was the method, and the copy in TCRdb shows in-frame clones only, minus some. The table lists about 130,000 clones, more than 65% of them singletons, with 2.5% to 3.5% in the top ten. The source material was PBMCs. Receptor source: a woman under 30 in good health and CMV-seropositive.

The rearrangement joins TRBV7-2 to TRBJ2-1; TRBD1 is a possible D gene (5 bases). The CDR3 is 17 amino acids. Germline V lookup: CDR1 SGHTA, CDR2 FQGNSA. The V gene lost 1 base and the J gene lost 0 bases, with 13 bases spanning the gap. CDR3 nucleotide sequence: TGTGCCAGCAGCTTAGAACAGGCCTCCAGCTCCTACAATGAGCAGTTCTTC. This translates into CASSLEQASSSYNEQFF.

This clone was picked up one time. The V call is TRBV28, the J call TRBJ1-5, with D perhaps matching TRBD1 (5 bases). This CDR3 has 18 amino acids. V was clipped by 3 bases and J by 2 bases, with 20 bases between them. The germline CDR1 and CDR2 sequences are MDHEN and SYDVKM. CDR3 nucleotide sequence: TGTGCCAGCAGTTTGGGGGACGGGGGATGGGTTGGCAATCAGCCCCAGCATTTT. Its protein is CASSLGDGGWVGNQPQHF.

The V gene is TRBV6-5, the J gene TRBJ2-7; 7 bases match TRBD2. After removal of 5 bases from V and 1 base from J, the junction contained 8 bases not matched to a gene. This CDR3 spans 15 amino acids. CDR1 MNHEY and CDR2 SVGAGI come from the germline V gene. CDR3 sequence (DNA): TGTGCCAGCAGTCTCAACCCGGGACTATCCTACGAGCAGTACTTC. It is translated as CASSLNPGLSYEQYF.